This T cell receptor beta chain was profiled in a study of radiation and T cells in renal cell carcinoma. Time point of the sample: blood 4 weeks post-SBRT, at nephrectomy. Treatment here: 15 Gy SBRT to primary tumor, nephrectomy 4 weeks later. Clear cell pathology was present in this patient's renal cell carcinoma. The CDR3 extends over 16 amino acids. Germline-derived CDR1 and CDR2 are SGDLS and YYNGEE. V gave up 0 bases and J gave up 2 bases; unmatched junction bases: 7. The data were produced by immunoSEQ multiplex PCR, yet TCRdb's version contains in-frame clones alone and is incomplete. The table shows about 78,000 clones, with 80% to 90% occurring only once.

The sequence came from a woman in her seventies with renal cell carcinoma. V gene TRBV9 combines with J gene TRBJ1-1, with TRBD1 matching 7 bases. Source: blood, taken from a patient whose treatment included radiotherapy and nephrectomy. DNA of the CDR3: TGTGCCAGCAGCGTAGCTTCAGGGGGGGGTAACACTGAAGCTTTCTTT. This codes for CASSVASGGGNTEAFF.